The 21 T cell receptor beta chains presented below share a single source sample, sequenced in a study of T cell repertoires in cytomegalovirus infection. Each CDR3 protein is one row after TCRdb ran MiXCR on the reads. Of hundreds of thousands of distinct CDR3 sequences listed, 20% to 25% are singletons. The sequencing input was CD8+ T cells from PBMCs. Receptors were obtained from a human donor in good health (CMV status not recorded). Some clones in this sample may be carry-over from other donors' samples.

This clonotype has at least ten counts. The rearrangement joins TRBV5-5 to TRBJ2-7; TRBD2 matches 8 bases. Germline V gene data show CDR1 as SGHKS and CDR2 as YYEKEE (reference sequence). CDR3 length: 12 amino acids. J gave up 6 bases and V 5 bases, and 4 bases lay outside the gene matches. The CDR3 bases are TGTGCCAGCAGTCGCGGACTAGCCGAGCAGTACTTC. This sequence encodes CASSRGLAEQYF. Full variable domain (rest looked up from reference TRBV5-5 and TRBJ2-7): DAGVTQSPTHLIKTRGQQVTLRCSPISGHKSVSWYQQVLGQGPQFIFQYYEKEERGRGNFPDRFSARQFPNYSSELNVNALLLGDSALYLCASSRGLAEQYFGPGTRLTVT.

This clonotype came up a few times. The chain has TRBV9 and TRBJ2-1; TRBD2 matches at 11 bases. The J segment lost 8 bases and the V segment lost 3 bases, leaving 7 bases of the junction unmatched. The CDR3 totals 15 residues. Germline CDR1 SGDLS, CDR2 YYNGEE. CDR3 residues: CASSASGGPADEQFF. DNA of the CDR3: TGTGCCAGCAGCGCTAGCGGGGGGCCTGCGGATGAGCAGTTCTTC.

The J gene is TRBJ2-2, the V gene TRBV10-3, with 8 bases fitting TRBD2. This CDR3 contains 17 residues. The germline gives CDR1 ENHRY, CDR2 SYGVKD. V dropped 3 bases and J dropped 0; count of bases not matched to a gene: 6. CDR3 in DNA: TGTGCCATCAGTGACTTAGCGGGGAATTCGAACACCGGGGAGCTGTTTTTT. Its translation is CAISDLAGNSNTGELFF.

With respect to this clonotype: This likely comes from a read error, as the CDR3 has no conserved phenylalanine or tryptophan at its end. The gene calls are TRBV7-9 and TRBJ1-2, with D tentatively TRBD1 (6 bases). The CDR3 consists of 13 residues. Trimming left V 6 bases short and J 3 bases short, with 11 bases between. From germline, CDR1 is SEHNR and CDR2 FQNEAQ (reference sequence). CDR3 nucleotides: TGTGCCAGCAGACCTCAGGGGCACTATGGCTACACCATC. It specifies CASRPQGHYGYTI.

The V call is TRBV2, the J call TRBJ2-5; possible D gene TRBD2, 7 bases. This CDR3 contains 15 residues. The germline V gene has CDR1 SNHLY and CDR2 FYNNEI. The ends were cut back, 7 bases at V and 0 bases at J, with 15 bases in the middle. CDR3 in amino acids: CASTWGGPNQETQYF. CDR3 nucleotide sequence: TGTGCCAGCACCTGGGGGGGCCCCAACCAAGAGACCCAGTACTTC.

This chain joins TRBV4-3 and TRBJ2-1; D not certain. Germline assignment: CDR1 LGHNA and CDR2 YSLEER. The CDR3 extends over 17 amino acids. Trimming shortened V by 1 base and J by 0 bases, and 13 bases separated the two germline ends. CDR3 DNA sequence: TGCGCCAGCAGCCAAGTTCCTCAGAGGAGCTCCTACAATGAGCAGTTCTTC. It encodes CASSQVPQRSSYNEQFF.

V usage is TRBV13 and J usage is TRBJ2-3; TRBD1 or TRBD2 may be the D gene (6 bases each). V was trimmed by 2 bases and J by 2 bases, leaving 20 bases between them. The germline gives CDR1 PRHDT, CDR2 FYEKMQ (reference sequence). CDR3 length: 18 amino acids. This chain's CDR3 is CASSLTLQPGALTDTQYF. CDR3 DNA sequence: TGTGCCAGCAGCTTAACCCTCCAACCGGGGGCCCTCACAGATACGCAGTATTTT.

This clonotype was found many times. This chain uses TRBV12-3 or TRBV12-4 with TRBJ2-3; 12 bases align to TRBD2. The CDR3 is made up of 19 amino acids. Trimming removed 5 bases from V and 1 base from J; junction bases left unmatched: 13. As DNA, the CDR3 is TGTGCCAGCAGTCCACGGGGGACTAGCGGGTGGGCGGGCACAGATACGCAGTATTTT. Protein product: CASSPRGTSGWAGTDTQYF.

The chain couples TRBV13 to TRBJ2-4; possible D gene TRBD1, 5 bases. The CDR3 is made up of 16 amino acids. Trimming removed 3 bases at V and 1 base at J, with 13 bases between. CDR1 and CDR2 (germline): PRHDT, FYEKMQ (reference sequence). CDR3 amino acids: CASSFEGALAKNIQYF. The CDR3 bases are TGTGCCAGCAGCTTCGAAGGGGCCTTGGCCAAAAACATTCAGTACTTC.

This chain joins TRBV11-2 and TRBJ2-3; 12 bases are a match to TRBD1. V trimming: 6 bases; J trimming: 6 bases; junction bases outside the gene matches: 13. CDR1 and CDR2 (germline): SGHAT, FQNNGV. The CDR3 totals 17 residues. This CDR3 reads CASRDLPGQGASDTQYF. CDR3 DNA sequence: TGTGCCAGCAGGGACCTCCCGGGACAGGGGGCAAGTGATACGCAGTATTTT.

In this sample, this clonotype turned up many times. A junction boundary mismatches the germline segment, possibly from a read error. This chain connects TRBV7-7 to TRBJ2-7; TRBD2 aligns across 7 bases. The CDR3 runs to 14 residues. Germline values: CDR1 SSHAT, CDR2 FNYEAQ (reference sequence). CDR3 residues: CASSSGGVGYEQYF. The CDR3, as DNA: TGTGCTAGCAGCTCTGGGGGGGTCGGCTACGAGCAGTACTTC.

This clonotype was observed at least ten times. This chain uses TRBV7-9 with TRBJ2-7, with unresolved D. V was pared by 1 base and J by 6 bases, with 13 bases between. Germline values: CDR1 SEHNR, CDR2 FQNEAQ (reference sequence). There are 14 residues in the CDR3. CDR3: CASSLDSFTSEQYV. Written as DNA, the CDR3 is TGTGCCAGCAGCTTAGACAGCTTTACATCCGAGCAGTACGTC.

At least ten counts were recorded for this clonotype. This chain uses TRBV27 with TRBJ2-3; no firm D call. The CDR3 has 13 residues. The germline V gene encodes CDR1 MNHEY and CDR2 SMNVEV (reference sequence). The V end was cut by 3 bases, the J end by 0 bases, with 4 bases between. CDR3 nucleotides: TGTGCCAGCAGTTTTTCTAGCACAGATACGCAGTATTTT. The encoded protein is CASSFSSTDTQYF.

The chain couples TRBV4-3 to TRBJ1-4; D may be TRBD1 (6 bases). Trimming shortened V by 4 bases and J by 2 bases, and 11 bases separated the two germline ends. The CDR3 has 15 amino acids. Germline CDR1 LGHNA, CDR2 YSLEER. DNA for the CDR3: TGCGCCAGCAGCCCCGCCGGGGGCACTAATGAAAAACTGTTTTTT. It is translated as CASSPAGGTNEKLFF.

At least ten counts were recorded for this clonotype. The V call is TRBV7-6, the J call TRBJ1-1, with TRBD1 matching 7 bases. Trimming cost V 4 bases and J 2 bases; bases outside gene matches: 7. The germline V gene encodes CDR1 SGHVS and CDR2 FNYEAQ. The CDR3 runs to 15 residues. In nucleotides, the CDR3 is TGTGCCAGCAGCTCCTACAGGGGCGGAAACACTGAAGCTTTCTTT. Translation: CASSSYRGGNTEAFF. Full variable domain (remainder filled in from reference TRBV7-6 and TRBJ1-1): GAGVSQSPRYKVTKRGQDVALRCDPISGHVSLYWYRQALGQGPEFLTYFNYEAQQDKSGLPNDRFSAERPEGSISTLTIQRTEQRDSAMYRCASSSYRGGNTEAFFGQGTRLTVV.

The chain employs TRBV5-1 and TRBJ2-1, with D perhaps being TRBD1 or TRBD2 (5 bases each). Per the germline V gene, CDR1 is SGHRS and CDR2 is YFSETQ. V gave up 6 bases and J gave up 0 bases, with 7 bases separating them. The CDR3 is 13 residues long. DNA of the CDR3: TGCGCCAGCATGGGGGTCTCCTACAATGAGCAGTTCTTC. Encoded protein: CASMGVSYNEQFF.

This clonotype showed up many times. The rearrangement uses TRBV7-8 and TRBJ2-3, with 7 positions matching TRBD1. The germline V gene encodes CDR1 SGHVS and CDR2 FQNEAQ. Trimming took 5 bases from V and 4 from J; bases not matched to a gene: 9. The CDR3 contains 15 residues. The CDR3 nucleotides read TGTGCCAGCAGCCATCAGGACAGGCCCTCAGATACGCAGTATTTT. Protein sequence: CASSHQDRPSDTQYF.

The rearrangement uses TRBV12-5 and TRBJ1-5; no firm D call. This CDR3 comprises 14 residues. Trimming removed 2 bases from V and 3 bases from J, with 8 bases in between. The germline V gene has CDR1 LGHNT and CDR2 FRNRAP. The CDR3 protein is CASGLSGVNQPQHF. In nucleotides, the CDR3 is TGTGCTAGTGGTTTGTCAGGAGTCAATCAGCCCCAGCATTTT. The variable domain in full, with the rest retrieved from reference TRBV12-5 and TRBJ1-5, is DARVTQTPRHKVTEMGQEVTMRCQPILGHNTVFWYRQTMMQGLELLAYFRNRAPLDDSGMPKDRFSAEMPDATLATLKIQPSEPRDSAVYFCASGLSGVNQPQHFGDGTRLSIL.

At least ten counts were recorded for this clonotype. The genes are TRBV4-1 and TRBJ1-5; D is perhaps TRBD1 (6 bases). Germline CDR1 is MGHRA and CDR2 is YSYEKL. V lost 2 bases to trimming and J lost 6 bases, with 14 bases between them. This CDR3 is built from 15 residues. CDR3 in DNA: TGCGCCAGCAGCCAACCCGACAGGACGTTTCAGCCCCAGCATTTT. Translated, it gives CASSQPDRTFQPQHF.

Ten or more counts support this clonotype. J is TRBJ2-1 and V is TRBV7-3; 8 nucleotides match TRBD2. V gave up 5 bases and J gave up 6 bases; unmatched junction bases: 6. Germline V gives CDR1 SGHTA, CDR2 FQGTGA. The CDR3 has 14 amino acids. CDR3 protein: CASSTGLAGNEQFF. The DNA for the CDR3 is TGTGCCAGCAGCACAGGACTAGCTGGCAATGAGCAGTTCTTC.

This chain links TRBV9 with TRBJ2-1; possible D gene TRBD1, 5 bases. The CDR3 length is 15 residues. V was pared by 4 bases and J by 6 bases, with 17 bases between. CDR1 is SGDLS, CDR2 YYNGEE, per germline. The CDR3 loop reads CASSPAGRQPNEQFF. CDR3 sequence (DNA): TGTGCCAGCAGCCCCGCCGGACGACAGCCCAATGAGCAGTTCTTC. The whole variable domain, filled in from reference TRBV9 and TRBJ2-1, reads DSGVTQTPKHLITATGQRVTLRCSPRSGDLSVYWYQQSLDQGLQFLIQYYNGEERAKGNILERFSAQQFPDLHSELNLSSLELGDSALYFCASSPAGRQPNEQFFGPGTRLTVL.